A single sample is the source of the 29 T cell receptor beta chains below, sequenced in a study of naive and memory T cell subsets. Reverse transcription of blood and skin TCR RNA was primed at alpha and beta constant regions. A single record per CDR3 protein comes from TCRdb applying MiXCR to the 5' RACE reads. The data hold approximately 22,000 distinct CDR3 sequences, with roughly 4% observed a single time. RNA was extracted from roughly 2.6 ml of whole blood of healthy adults. Receptors originate from a male donor in good health.

There are a few counts of this clonotype. CDR3 in DNA: TGTGCCAGCCAGGTTGACGGGGCCAACGTCCTGACTTTC. Translation gives CASQVDGANVLTF. The chain combines TRBV2 with TRBJ2-6; D uncertain. Looked up from germline, CDR1 is SNHLY and CDR2 is FYNNEI. Trimming stripped 8 bases from V and 4 bases from J, with 9 bases between. The CDR3 is 13 residues long. Variable domain in full (rest from reference TRBV2 and TRBJ2-6): EPEVTQTPSHQVTQMGQEVILRCVPISNHLYFYWYRQILGQKVEFLVSFYNNEISEKSEIFDDQFSVERPDGSNFTLKIRSTKLEDSAMYFCASQVDGANVLTFGAGSRLTVL.

This clonotype was recorded at least ten times. The genes are TRBV6-5 and TRBJ2-7, with D possibly being TRBD1 (5 bases). The CDR3 runs to 12 residues. The V gene lost 2 bases and the J gene lost 7 bases, with 9 bases spanning the gap. Germline CDR1 reads MNHEY; CDR2 reads SVGAGI. CDR3 loop: CASSYKGLEQYF. CDR3 bases: TGTGCCAGCAGTTACAAGGGGTTGGAGCAGTACTTC.

This clonotype has at least ten counts. This chain uses TRBV12-3 or TRBV12-4 with TRBJ1-5; maybe TRBD1 (6 bases). This CDR3 has 14 residues. Trimming took off 3 bases at V and 5 bases at J, with 11 bases between the two ends. This CDR3 is CASSFGQTDQPQHF. CDR3 DNA sequence: TGTGCCAGCAGTTTCGGACAGACTGATCAGCCCCAGCATTTT.

Many counts were recorded for this clonotype. The V call is TRBV19, the J call TRBJ1-1; D might be TRBD1 (5 bases). The CDR3 is 15 residues long. The germline V gene encodes CDR1 LNHDA and CDR2 SQIVND (reference sequence). V was pared by 4 bases and J by 4 bases, with 16 bases between. CDR3 in amino acids: CASSTLGGKGTEAFF. The CDR3 DNA reads as TGTGCCAGTAGTACCCTGGGGGGTAAGGGCACTGAAGCTTTCTTT.

Many counts were recorded for this clonotype. The gene calls are TRBV5-1 and TRBJ1-1, with 7 positions matching TRBD1. The germline CDR1 and CDR2 sequences are SGHRS and YFSETQ. V lost 3 bases and J lost 1; bases outside the gene matches: 3. The CDR3 has 14 residues. DNA for the CDR3: TGCGCCAGCAGCTCCGGGACAGAGAACACTGAAGCTTTCTTT. It encodes CASSSGTENTEAFF.

The table lists this clonotype with many counts. V is TRBV10-3 and J is TRBJ2-3, with a tentative D call TRBD2 (6 bases). CDR1 ENHRY and CDR2 SYGVKD come from the germline V gene. CDR3 size: 13 residues. Trimming stripped 9 bases from V and 4 bases from J, with 14 bases between. The CDR3 nucleotides are TGTGCCATTTCTAGCGTCCTTGCAGATACGCAGTATTTT. Its protein is CAISSVLADTQYF.

Sample share makes this clonotype medium-sized. The chain has TRBV10-2 and TRBJ2-7, with D possibly matching TRBD2 (5 bases). CDR3 length: 13 amino acids. Germline V gene sequence: CDR1 WSHSY, CDR2 SAAADI. Trimming pared 8 bases from V and 0 bases from J, leaving 11 bases between. The CDR3 nucleotides are TGCGCCAGCGGCGAGGGTCTCTCCTACGAGCAGTACTTC. This translates into CASGEGLSYEQYF.

This clonotype occurred many times. The genes are TRBV10-2 and TRBJ1-2, with D maybe TRBD1 (6 bases). The CDR3 runs 16 residues. The V gene lost 0 bases and the J gene lost 5 bases, with 16 bases spanning the gap. Germline assignment: CDR1 WSHSY and CDR2 SAAADI. CDR3 protein: CASSESGATRGYGYTF. CDR3 nucleotides: TGCGCCAGCAGTGAGTCGGGGGCCACGCGGGGGTATGGCTACACCTTC.

This clonotype was seen at least ten times. This sequence joins TRBV7-3 and TRBJ1-1; D gene unclear. The CDR3 has 16 residues. Germline-derived CDR1 and CDR2 are SGHTA and FQGTGA. The germline V and J ends were trimmed by 2 bases and 2 bases, with 15 bases remaining between them. As DNA, the CDR3 is TGTGCCAGCAGCTTAGGCGCCCGGAGCGGTAACACTGAAGCTTTCTTT. As protein: CASSLGARSGNTEAFF.

This clonotype was counted at least ten times. The chain is built from TRBV5-1 and TRBJ2-1, with 10 bases that match TRBD2. Trimming cost V 6 bases and J 8 bases; bases outside gene matches: 2. Germline V gene lookup returns CDR1 SGHRS and CDR2 YFSETQ. The CDR3 extends over 12 amino acids. This chain's CDR3 is CASKRGGDEQFF. CDR3 DNA sequence: TGCGCCAGCAAGCGGGGGGGCGATGAGCAGTTCTTC.

With respect to this clonotype: A read error may explain this, as a much larger clone is one base away. This chain connects TRBV2 to TRBJ1-5; D is unclear. CDR3 length: 15 amino acids. Germline assignment: CDR1 SNHLY and CDR2 FYNNEI. CDR3 sequence reads: CASSVGQNSNQPQNF. The DNA for the CDR3 is TGTGCCAGCAGTGTCGGCCAGAATAGCAATCAGCCCCAGAATTTT. Full variable domain (outside the CDR3, taken from reference TRBV2 and TRBJ1-5): EPEVTQTPSHQVTQMGQEVILRCVPISNHLYFYWYRQILGQKVEFLVSFYNNEISEKSEIFDDQFSVERPDGSNFTLKIRSTKLEDSAMYFCASSVGQNSNQPQNFGDGTRLSIL.

This clonotype was seen repeatedly, ten times or more. This chain connects TRBV19 to TRBJ2-3; 7 positions match TRBD2. Looked up from germline, CDR1 is LNHDA and CDR2 is SQIVND (reference sequence). The CDR3 is made up of 14 amino acids. The V and J ends lost 5 bases and 2 bases, in that order; junction bases with no gene match: 4. CDR3 coding DNA: TGTGCCAGTAGTGCGGGAGTCTCCACAGATACGCAGTATTTT. Amino acids: CASSAGVSTDTQYF. Using reference TRBV19 and TRBJ2-3 for the parts outside the CDR3, the full variable domain is DGGITQSPKYLFRKEGQNVTLSCEQNLNHDAMYWYRQDPGQGLRLIYYSQIVNDFQKGDIAEGYSVSREKKESFPLTVTSAQKNPTAFYLCASSAGVSTDTQYFGPGTRLTVL.

This clonotype was counted at least ten times. The V gene is TRBV27, the J gene TRBJ2-7, with D possibly matching TRBD1 (5 bases). Germline assignment: CDR1 MNHEY and CDR2 SMNVEV (reference sequence). The ends were cut back, 2 bases at V and 6 bases at J, with 8 bases in the middle. The CDR3 contains 12 residues. The DNA of the CDR3 is TGTGCCAGCAGTTTAGGGGCTAGCGAGCAGTACTTC. It encodes CASSLGASEQYF.

This clonotype was observed many times. V is TRBV18 and J is TRBJ1-5; D not resolved. The V gene's germline CDR1 is KGHSH and CDR2 LQKENI. The V end lost 2 bases, the J end lost 0 bases, and 8 bases lay between the germline ends. The CDR3 length is 15 residues. CDR3 loop: CASSPDQSSNQPQHF. The DNA for the CDR3 is TGTGCCAGCTCACCAGACCAGAGTAGCAATCAGCCCCAGCATTTT.

This clonotype was observed many times. The rearrangement uses TRBV5-1 and TRBJ2-7, with TRBD2 matching over 12 bases. J was trimmed by 7 bases and V by 0 bases; bases with no gene match: 8. There are 16 residues in the CDR3. Germline CDR1 SGHRS, CDR2 YFSETQ. The CDR3 sequence is CASSLGGLAGTGEQYF. The DNA for the CDR3 is TGCGCCAGCAGCTTGGGCGGACTAGCGGGGACGGGGGAGCAGTACTTC.

This clonotype was detected ten times or more. The chain joins TRBV28 to TRBJ2-3, with D possibly being TRBD2 (6 bases). The germline V gene encodes CDR1 MDHEN and CDR2 SYDVKM. CDR3 length: 18 residues. The V and J ends lost 3 bases and 3 bases respectively, with 22 bases between them. CDR3 in amino acids: CASSFSGLGVGGTDTQYF. The CDR3 DNA reads TGTGCCAGCAGTTTCAGTGGCCTAGGTGTAGGAGGGACAGATACGCAGTATTTT.

This clonotype appeared many times. The chain recombines TRBV5-4 with TRBJ2-5; D uncertain. This CDR3 has 13 residues. The germline V gene has CDR1 SGHNT and CDR2 YYREEE (reference sequence). Trimming removed 2 bases at V and 0 bases at J, with 5 bases between. The CDR3 protein is CASSLPNQETQYF. The CDR3 DNA sequence: TGTGCCAGCAGCTTACCCAACCAAGAGACCCAGTACTTC.

The sample holds many counts of this clonotype. The rearrangement uses TRBV2 and TRBJ2-2, with D possibly matching TRBD1 (5 bases). Trimming left V 3 bases short and J 8 bases short, with 13 bases between. Germline CDR1 is SNHLY and CDR2 is FYNNEI. The CDR3 totals 14 residues. The CDR3 is CASSDRVVGGELFF. DNA for the CDR3: TGTGCCAGCAGTGACAGGGTCGTTGGTGGGGAGCTGTTTTTT.

The chain joins TRBV20-1 to TRBJ2-5, with D perhaps matching TRBD1 or TRBD2 (5 bases each). Germline values: CDR1 DFQATT, CDR2 SNEGSKA (reference sequence). V was clipped by 1 base and J by 5 bases, with 14 bases between them. The CDR3 has 14 residues. Written as DNA, the CDR3 is TGCAGTGCTAGAGTCCTCGGGGCACTGGAGACCCAGTACTTC. Its protein is CSARVLGALETQYF.

The chain links TRBV3-1 to TRBJ2-3; D is uncertain. V lost 1 base, J lost 1 base, and 15 bases lay in between. CDR1 and CDR2 from the germline V gene are LGHDT and YNNKEL (reference sequence). The CDR3 has 17 residues. This CDR3 is CASSQAGFSLGTDTQYF. In DNA form, the CDR3 reads TGTGCCAGCAGCCAAGCCGGGTTTAGTTTGGGCACAGATACGCAGTATTTT.

This clonotype occurred many times. V usage is TRBV20-1 and J usage is TRBJ1-1, with a tentative D call TRBD1 (5 bases). There are 13 residues in the CDR3. Trimming took 6 bases from V and 4 from J, leaving 15 bases between them. Germline CDR1 and CDR2: DFQATT and SNEGSKA (reference sequence). CDR3 loop: CSAADGAATEAFF. The CDR3, as DNA: TGCAGTGCCGCAGACGGGGCTGCCACTGAAGCTTTCTTT.

The sample holds many counts of this clonotype. V gene TRBV4-2 combines with J gene TRBJ2-6, with TRBD2 identical over 10 bases. The CDR3 runs to 21 residues. Germline CDR1 and CDR2: LGHNA and YNFKEQ. V gave up 0 bases and J gave up 0 bases; unmatched junction bases: 11. The CDR3 DNA reads TGTGCCAGCAGCCAAGAGATGGTAGCGGGAGGTCTAACCTCTGGGGCCAACGTCCTGACTTTC. Translated, it gives CASSQEMVAGGLTSGANVLTF.

The chain is built from TRBV12-3 or TRBV12-4 and TRBJ2-2; maybe TRBD2 (6 bases). The CDR3 has 12 residues. Between the trimmed V and J ends, which lost 6 bases and 10 bases, there was a span of 12 bases. The chain's CDR3 is CASRGLALELFF. The CDR3 DNA is TGTGCCAGCAGGGGACTCGCGTTGGAGCTGTTTTTT.

By share of the sample, this clonotype is medium-sized. The V and J genes are TRBV29-1 and TRBJ2-1, with no clear D. Germline lookup yields CDR1 SQVTM and CDR2 ANQGSEA. The CDR3 has 11 amino acids. Trimming pared 3 bases from V and 6 bases from J, leaving 6 bases between. The chain's CDR3 is CSVDYINEQFF. The CDR3 nucleotides are TGCAGCGTTGACTATATCAATGAGCAGTTCTTC.

Points on this clonotype: A much larger clone lies one base from this, so it may be a read error. This sequence joins TRBV5-6 and TRBJ2-7, with 9 bases lining up with TRBD1. CDR1 and CDR2 (germline): SGHDT, YYEEEE. The CDR3 length is 16 residues. This CDR3 reads CASSLRGTGTGYERYF. CDR3 bases: TGTGCCAGCAGCTTGAGGGGGACAGGGACGGGATACGAGCGGTACTTC.

This clonotype came up many times. The chain couples TRBV14 to TRBJ2-3, with D hard to call. CDR3 size: 13 residues. Trimming cost V 4 bases and J 3 bases, with 8 bases left between them. Germline CDR1 and CDR2: SGHDN and FVKESK. The CDR3, as DNA: TGTGCCAGCAGCCCCGCTAATACAGATACGCAGTATTTT. Protein: CASSPANTDTQYF.

This clonotype was seen many times. The rearrangement uses TRBV11-2 and TRBJ2-1; 11 nucleotides agree with TRBD2. CDR1 SGHAT and CDR2 FQNNGV come from the germline V gene. This CDR3 has 16 amino acids. Trimming cost V 4 bases and J 5 bases; bases outside gene matches: 7. CDR3 nucleotide sequence: TGTGCCAGCAGCTCGTCTAGCGGGGGGAATAACAATGAGCAGTTCTTC. This gives the protein CASSSSSGGNNNEQFF.

The chain recombines TRBV20-1 with TRBJ1-5; D ambiguous. CDR1 DFQATT and CDR2 SNEGSKA come from the germline V gene (reference sequence). With 0 bases removed from V and 0 bases from J, the gap between germline ends came to 9 bases. CDR3 size: 15 residues. The CDR3 reads CSARELDYSNQPQHF. The DNA of the CDR3 is TGCAGTGCTAGAGAACTAGATTATAGCAATCAGCCCCAGCATTTT.

This clonotype was counted many times. The J gene is TRBJ1-1, the V gene TRBV12-3 or TRBV12-4, with D uncertain. The CDR3 runs 16 residues. V gave up 0 bases and J gave up 2 bases, with 13 bases separating them. The CDR3 loop reads CASSLARGKGNTEAFF. As DNA, the CDR3 is TGTGCCAGCAGTTTAGCCAGAGGAAAGGGTAACACTGAAGCTTTCTTT.